This record concerns one TCR beta chain sequence. The antigen is undetermined. None of the donors, who were healthy HIV-negative adults, had recently had acute infections or vaccinations. This sample stems from a study of shared clonotypes between healthy human individuals. Findings and limits, study-wide: Tissues were not sampled, only blood, and their repertoires likely differ. Owing to a small donor count, the genetic and exposure-history diversity represented was limited.

Germline V lookup: CDR1 MDHEN, CDR2 SYDVKM. The CDR3 consists of 15 residues. Trimming removed 6 bases from V and 0 bases from J, with 14 bases in between. What was sequenced on ten immunoSEQ deep assay plates was unsorted PBMC DNA. Profiling relied on immunoSEQ multiplex PCR, and the TCRdb table lists in-frame clones only, not all of them. The data contain about 600,000 clones, just over 75% of them singletons. J is TRBJ1-2 and V is TRBV28; D possibly corresponds to TRBD1 (5 bases). The sample taken for sequencing was PBMCs. The source is a woman aged 40-49 years in good health. Some clones in this sample may be carry-over from other donors' samples. The CDR3 is CASRPLGTSNYGYTF. CDR3 coding DNA: TGTGCCAGCAGGCCTTTGGGGACTTCTAACTATGGCTACACCTTC.